The TCR beta chain described here comes from a study of control samples from healthy donors and cancer patients (dated by TCRdb to about 2020). Notes on this clone: Its binding antigen is unknown. Qualities for individual bases were not recorded, and no much larger clone is one base off.

In the germline V gene (reference sequence), CDR1 corresponds to LGHDT and CDR2 to YNNKEL. CDR3 length: 17 amino acids, cysteine to phenylalanine. Of all the DNA, just the CDR3 is kept, 51 bases in frame from base 1. V and J are truncated by 0 bases and 5 bases respectively, leaving an intervening sequence of 19 bases. Library method: the immunoSEQ multiplex PCR assay. The clones in this table, taken by TCRdb from immuneACCESS, are in-frame only. Not every clone is retained; where verified, under half of the shortfall comes from an unresolved V gene, and the cause of the rest is unknown. The sample includes almost 90,000 clones, with under 90% observed a single time. Of the sample, approximately 2% falls within the top ten clones.

The TCR originated in a woman aged 40 to 55 in good health. The sequence links TRBV3-1 (or the pseudogene TRBV3-2) to TRBJ1-2; the D gene is perhaps TRBD1, from 5 matching bases. The sequenced sample was blood. In nucleotides, the sequence is TGTGCCAGCAGCCAAGACCCTCGGGACCCACTTTGGTATGGCTACACCTTC. This sequence encodes CASSQDPRDPLWYGYTF.